These T cell receptor beta chains were read from a single sample in a study of identical twins. TCRdb ran MiXCR on the 5' RACE reads and lists one entry per CDR3 protein. Of approximately 600,000 distinct CDR3 sequences in the sample, just over 7% were seen once. This sample also appeared in a second study, on yellow fever vaccine responses in identical twins.

The sequencing sample was made of PBMCs. These receptors were obtained from a woman aged 18-35 years in good health. Both conserved end residues are part of each CDR3. The D gene is left open where the match is weak. Some rows have no size entry. The others give once, few or many, or a class for an expanded clone.

J gene: TRBJ2-1; V gene: TRBV28; D gene: TRBD1; clone size: NA; CDR3 DNA: TGTGCCAGCAGTTTATCACAGGGGGCGTCGAATGAGCAGTTCTTC; CDR3 protein: CASSLSQGASNEQFF
J gene: TRBJ2-5; V gene: TRBV19; D gene: TRBD1; clone size: NA; CDR3 DNA: TGTGCCAGTCAGGGGGACAGGGTAAAGACCCAGTACTTC; CDR3 protein: CASQGDRVKTQYF
J gene: TRBJ1-5; V gene: TRBV10-3; D gene: NA; clone size: many; CDR3 DNA: TGTGCCATCAGAACAGGGAACCAGCCCCAGCATTTT; CDR3 protein: CAIRTGNQPQHF
J gene: TRBJ2-7; V gene: TRBV5-1; D gene: NA; clone size: many; CDR3 DNA: TGCGCCAGCAGGTTCGGGACTTCCTACGAGCAGTACTTC; CDR3 protein: CASRFGTSYEQYF
J gene: TRBJ2-5; V gene: TRBV6-1; D gene: NA; clone size: NA; CDR3 DNA: TGTGCCAGCAGTGAAGGTCTTGCCTACTCGAGGGAGACCCAGTACTTC; CDR3 protein: CASSEGLAYSRETQYF
J gene: TRBJ2-7; V gene: TRBV14; D gene: NA; clone size: many; CDR3 DNA: TGTGCCAGCAGCCAAGACAGGGTCGCCTACGAGCAGTACTTC; CDR3 protein: CASSQDRVAYEQYF
J gene: TRBJ2-5; V gene: TRBV19; D gene: NA; clone size: few; CDR3 DNA: TGTGCCAGTAGTATACCCGATGGAGGAGAAGACACCCAGTACTTC; CDR3 protein: CASSIPDGGEDTQYF
J gene: TRBJ2-3; V gene: TRBV20-1; D gene: TRBD1; clone size: few; CDR3 DNA: TGCAGTGCTACCTTTATACTGACAGGGTCGTTCACAGATACGCAGTATTTT; CDR3 protein: CSATFILTGSFTDTQYF
J gene: TRBJ2-2; V gene: TRBV2; D gene: NA; clone size: many; CDR3 DNA: TGTGCCAGCAGTGGGTCATGGAACGGGGAGCTGTTTTTT; CDR3 protein: CASSGSWNGELFF
J gene: TRBJ2-1; V gene: TRBV9; D gene: TRBD2; clone size: few; CDR3 DNA: TGTGCCAGCAGCGGACGGACTAGCCCTGGGAACAATGAGCAGTTCTTC; CDR3 protein: CASSGRTSPGNNEQFF
J gene: TRBJ2-5; V gene: TRBV10-3; D gene: TRBD2; clone size: few; CDR3 DNA: TGTGCCATCAGTATGGGACTAGCGGGGGGACAAGAGACCCAGTACTTC; CDR3 protein: CAISMGLAGGQETQYF
J gene: TRBJ2-2; V gene: TRBV12-3/TRBV12-4; D gene: TRBD2; clone size: NA; CDR3 DNA: TGTGCCAGCAGCCCGGGGGGGTTTGCGAACACCGGGGAGCTGTTTTTT; CDR3 protein: CASSPGGFANTGELFF
J gene: TRBJ2-3; V gene: TRBV9; D gene: TRBD2; clone size: many; CDR3 DNA: TGTGCCAGCAGCGTTGACCTAGCGGGGATAAGCACAGATACGCAGTATTTT; CDR3 protein: CASSVDLAGISTDTQYF
J gene: TRBJ2-3; V gene: TRBV11-2; D gene: TRBD1; clone size: few; CDR3 DNA: TGTGCCAGCAGCCCCGAGACAGGGAGATACACAGATACGCAGTATTTT; CDR3 protein: CASSPETGRYTDTQYF
J gene: TRBJ1-5; V gene: TRBV12-3/TRBV12-4; D gene: NA; clone size: many; CDR3 DNA: TGTGCCAGCAGTTTTAGCAATCAGCCCCAGCATTTT; CDR3 protein: CASSFSNQPQHF
J gene: TRBJ1-1; V gene: TRBV5-1; D gene: NA; clone size: NA; CDR3 DNA: TGCGCCAGCAGGGAACAGGAGAACACTGAAGCTTTCTTT; CDR3 protein: CASREQENTEAFF
J gene: TRBJ2-7; V gene: TRBV6-1; D gene: NA; clone size: NA; CDR3 DNA: TGTGCCAGCAGTCAACACGCGGGTAACTCCTACGAGCAGTACTTC; CDR3 protein: CASSQHAGNSYEQYF
J gene: TRBJ2-5; V gene: TRBV29-1; D gene: TRBD2; clone size: many; CDR3 DNA: TGCAGCGTTCCAACTCCGACCTCGACTAGCGGGAGTTGGACCCAGTACTTC; CDR3 protein: CSVPTPTSTSGSWTQYF
J gene: TRBJ2-1; V gene: TRBV20-1; D gene: NA; clone size: few; CDR3 DNA: TGCAGTGCTAGACCCCTTCCGTCCTACAATGAGCAGTTCTTC; CDR3 protein: CSARPLPSYNEQFF
J gene: TRBJ1-1; V gene: TRBV29-1; D gene: TRBD1; clone size: many; CDR3 DNA: TGCAGCGTTGAAGATCTAAGGGGACAGGAAGCTTTCTTT; CDR3 protein: CSVEDLRGQEAFF
J gene: TRBJ1-6; V gene: TRBV3-1; D gene: NA; clone size: NA; CDR3 DNA: TGTGCCAGCGGTGAGAAAGGCCATAATTCACCCCTCCACTTT; CDR3 protein: CASGEKGHNSPLHF
J gene: TRBJ2-1; V gene: TRBV5-1; D gene: NA; clone size: few; CDR3 DNA: TGCGCCAGCAGCTTGGTGGAGGCCAATACCAATGAGCAGTTCTTC; CDR3 protein: CASSLVEANTNEQFF
J gene: TRBJ2-1; V gene: TRBV20-1; D gene: TRBD2; clone size: NA; CDR3 DNA: TGCAGTGCCAAAGAGGGACTAGCGGGAGACGAGGAGCAGTTCTTC; CDR3 protein: CSAKEGLAGDEEQFF
J gene: TRBJ1-2; V gene: TRBV9; D gene: NA; clone size: many; CDR3 DNA: TGTGCCAGCAGTACTCCGGGACTCTTCTCGGGCTACACCTTC; CDR3 protein: CASSTPGLFSGYTF
J gene: TRBJ2-3; V gene: TRBV6-5; D gene: TRBD2; clone size: NA; CDR3 DNA: TGTGCCAGCAGTTACCCGGGACTAGCGGGCACAGATACGCAGTATTTT; CDR3 protein: CASSYPGLAGTDTQYF
J gene: TRBJ2-3; V gene: TRBV5-1; D gene: NA; clone size: many; CDR3 DNA: TGCGCCAGCAGCTTGGCGTCCCCTGGGGATACGCAGTATTTT; CDR3 protein: CASSLASPGDTQYF
J gene: TRBJ2-3; V gene: TRBV20-1; D gene: TRBD2; clone size: NA; CDR3 DNA: TGCAGTGCTAGAGGCATGGAGCTTATGAGCGGGGGGCCCACAGATACGCAGTATTTT; CDR3 protein: CSARGMELMSGGPTDTQYF
J gene: TRBJ1-1; V gene: TRBV28; D gene: NA; clone size: many; CDR3 DNA: TGTGCCAGCTACCTGCAAGCCCCGTTGGGTGAAGCTTTCTTT; CDR3 protein: CASYLQAPLGEAFF
J gene: TRBJ2-1; V gene: TRBV18; D gene: NA; clone size: NA; CDR3 DNA: TGTGCCAGCTCACTCCGGACAGTCATATACAATGAGCAGTTCTTC; CDR3 protein: CASSLRTVIYNEQFF
J gene: TRBJ1-2; V gene: TRBV3-1; D gene: NA; clone size: many; CDR3 DNA: TGTGCCAGCAGCCAAGGACCGAGCTATGGCTACACCTTC; CDR3 protein: CASSQGPSYGYTF
J gene: TRBJ2-7; V gene: TRBV7-9; D gene: TRBD2; clone size: few; CDR3 DNA: TGTGCCAGCGCCGGTAGCGGGACTAGGTACGAGCAGTACTTC; CDR3 protein: CASAGSGTRYEQYF
J gene: TRBJ1-2; V gene: TRBV4-1; D gene: TRBD1; clone size: many; CDR3 DNA: TGCGCCAGCAGCCAAGGCGAGACAGGGGCCTATGGCTACACCTTC; CDR3 protein: CASSQGETGAYGYTF
J gene: TRBJ2-7; V gene: TRBV5-1; D gene: NA; clone size: few; CDR3 DNA: TGCGCCAGCAGCTTGACCGGGACAAGATACGACTACGAGCAGTACTTC; CDR3 protein: CASSLTGTRYDYEQYF
J gene: TRBJ2-5; V gene: TRBV29-1; D gene: NA; clone size: few; CDR3 DNA: TGCAGCGTGGCCCTCGAGTATGGGGCTGGGACCCAGTACTTC; CDR3 protein: CSVALEYGAGTQYF
J gene: TRBJ1-1; V gene: TRBV5-6; D gene: TRBD1; clone size: few; CDR3 DNA: TGTGCCAGCAGCTGGGGACAGGGTAGGAACACTGAAGCTTTCTTT; CDR3 protein: CASSWGQGRNTEAFF
J gene: TRBJ1-6; V gene: TRBV25-1; D gene: NA; clone size: few; CDR3 DNA: TGTGCCAGCACGCGCTCGGAGAACTCCTATAATTCACCCCTCCACTTT; CDR3 protein: CASTRSENSYNSPLHF
J gene: TRBJ2-2; V gene: TRBV7-9; D gene: NA; clone size: few; CDR3 DNA: TGTGCCAGCAGCCCATATACAACACCGAACACCGGGGAGCTGTTTTTT; CDR3 protein: CASSPYTTPNTGELFF